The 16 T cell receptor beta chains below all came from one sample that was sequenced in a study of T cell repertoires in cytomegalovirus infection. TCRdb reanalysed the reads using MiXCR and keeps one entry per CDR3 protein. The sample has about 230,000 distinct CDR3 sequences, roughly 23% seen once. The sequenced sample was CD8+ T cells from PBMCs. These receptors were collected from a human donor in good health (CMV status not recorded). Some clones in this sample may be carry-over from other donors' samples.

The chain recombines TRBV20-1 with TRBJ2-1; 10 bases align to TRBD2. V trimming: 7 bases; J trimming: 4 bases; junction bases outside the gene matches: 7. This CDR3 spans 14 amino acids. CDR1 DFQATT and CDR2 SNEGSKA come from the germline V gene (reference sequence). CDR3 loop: CSGLEAGGYNEQFF. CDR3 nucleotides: TGCAGTGGACTAGAAGCGGGGGGGTACAATGAGCAGTTCTTC.

For the CDR3, the DNA is TGTGCCAGCAGCTTAGACCTCAACCCCTACGAGCAGTACTTC. Translating it yields CASSLDLNPYEQYF. The rearrangement joins TRBV7-6 to TRBJ2-7, with D unresolved. The CDR3 totals 14 residues. Germline CDR1 and CDR2: SGHVS and FNYEAQ. The germline V and J ends were trimmed by 1 base and 2 bases, with 9 bases remaining between them.

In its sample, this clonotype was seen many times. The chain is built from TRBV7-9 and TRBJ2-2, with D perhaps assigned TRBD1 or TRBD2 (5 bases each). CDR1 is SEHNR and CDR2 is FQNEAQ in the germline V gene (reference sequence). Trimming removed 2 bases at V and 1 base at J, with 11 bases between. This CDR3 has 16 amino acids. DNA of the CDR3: TGTGCCAGCAGCTTACCGGGACGCTTGAACACCGGGGAGCTGTTTTTT. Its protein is CASSLPGRLNTGELFF. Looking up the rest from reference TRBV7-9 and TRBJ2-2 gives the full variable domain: DTGVSQNPRHKITKRGQNVTFRCDPISEHNRLYWYRQTLGQGPEFLTYFQNEAQLEKSRLLSDRFSAERPKGSFSTLEIQRTEQGDSAMYLCASSLPGRLNTGELFFGEGSRLTVL.

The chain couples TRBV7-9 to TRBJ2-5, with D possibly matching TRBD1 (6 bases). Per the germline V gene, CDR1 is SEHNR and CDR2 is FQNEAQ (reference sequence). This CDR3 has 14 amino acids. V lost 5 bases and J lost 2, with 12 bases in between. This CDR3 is CASSPDSLQETQYF. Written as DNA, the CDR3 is TGTGCCAGCAGCCCGGACAGCCTTCAAGAGACCCAGTACTTC.

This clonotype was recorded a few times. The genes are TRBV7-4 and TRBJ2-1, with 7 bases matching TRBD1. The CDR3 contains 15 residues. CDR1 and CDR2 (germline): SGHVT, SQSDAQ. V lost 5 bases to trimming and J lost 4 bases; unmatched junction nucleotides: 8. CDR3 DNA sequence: TGTGCCAGCAGCCCTCGGACAGGCCAATACAATGAGCAGTTCTTC. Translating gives CASSPRTGQYNEQFF.

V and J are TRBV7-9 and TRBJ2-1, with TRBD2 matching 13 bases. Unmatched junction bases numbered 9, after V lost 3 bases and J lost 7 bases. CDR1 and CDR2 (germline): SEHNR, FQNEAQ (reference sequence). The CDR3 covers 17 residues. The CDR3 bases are TGTGCCAGCAGCTTTACGCAATGGACTAGCGGGGGAAATGAGCAGTTCTTC. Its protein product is CASSFTQWTSGGNEQFF. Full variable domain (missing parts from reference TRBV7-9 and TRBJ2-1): DTGVSQNPRHKITKRGQNVTFRCDPISEHNRLYWYRQTLGQGPEFLTYFQNEAQLEKSRLLSDRFSAERPKGSFSTLEIQRTEQGDSAMYLCASSFTQWTSGGNEQFFGPGTRLTVL.

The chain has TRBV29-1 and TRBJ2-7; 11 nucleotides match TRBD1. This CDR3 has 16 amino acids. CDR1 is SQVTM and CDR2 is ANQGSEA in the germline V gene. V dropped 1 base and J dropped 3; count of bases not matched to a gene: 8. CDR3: CSVEVPDRGPNYEQYF. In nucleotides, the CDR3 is TGCAGCGTTGAAGTCCCGGACAGGGGGCCGAACTACGAGCAGTACTTC.

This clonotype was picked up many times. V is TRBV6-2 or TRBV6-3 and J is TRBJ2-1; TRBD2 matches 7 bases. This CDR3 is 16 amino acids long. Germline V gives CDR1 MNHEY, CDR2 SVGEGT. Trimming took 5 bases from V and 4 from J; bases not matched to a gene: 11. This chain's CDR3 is CASSPPSGGTYNEQFF. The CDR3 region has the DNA TGTGCCAGCAGTCCTCCCTCCGGGGGGACGTACAATGAGCAGTTCTTC.

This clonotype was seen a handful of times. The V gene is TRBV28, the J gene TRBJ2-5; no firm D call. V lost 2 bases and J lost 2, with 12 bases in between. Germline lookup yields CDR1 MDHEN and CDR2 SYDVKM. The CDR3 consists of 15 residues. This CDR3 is CASSLGASKQETQYF. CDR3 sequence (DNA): TGTGCCAGCAGTTTAGGCGCCAGCAAACAAGAGACCCAGTACTTC. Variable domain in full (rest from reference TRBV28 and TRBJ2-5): DVKVTQSSRYLVKRTGEKVFLECVQDMDHENMFWYRQDPGLGLRLIYFSYDVKMKEKGDIPEGYSVSREKKERFSLILESASTNQTSMYLCASSLGASKQETQYFGPGTRLLVL.

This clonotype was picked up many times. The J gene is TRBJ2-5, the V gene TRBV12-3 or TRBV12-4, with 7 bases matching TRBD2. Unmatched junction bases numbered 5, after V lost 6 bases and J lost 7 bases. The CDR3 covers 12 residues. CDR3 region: CASSLGGGTQYF. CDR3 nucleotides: TGTGCCAGCAGCCTGGGGGGGGGGACCCAGTACTTC.

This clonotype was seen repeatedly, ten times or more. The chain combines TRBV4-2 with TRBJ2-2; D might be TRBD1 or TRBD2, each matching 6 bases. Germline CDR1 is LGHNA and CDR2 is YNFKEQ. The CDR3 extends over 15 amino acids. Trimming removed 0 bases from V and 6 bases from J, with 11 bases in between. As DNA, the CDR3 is TGTGCCAGCAGCCAAGATCTAGGGGGGTCCGGGGAGCTGTTTTTT. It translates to CASSQDLGGSGELFF.

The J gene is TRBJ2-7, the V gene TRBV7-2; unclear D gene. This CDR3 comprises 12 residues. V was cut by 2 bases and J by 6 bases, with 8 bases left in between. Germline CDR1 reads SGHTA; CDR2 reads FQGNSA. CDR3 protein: CASSLIGPEQYF. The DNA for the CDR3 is TGTGCCAGCAGCTTAATAGGTCCCGAGCAGTACTTC.

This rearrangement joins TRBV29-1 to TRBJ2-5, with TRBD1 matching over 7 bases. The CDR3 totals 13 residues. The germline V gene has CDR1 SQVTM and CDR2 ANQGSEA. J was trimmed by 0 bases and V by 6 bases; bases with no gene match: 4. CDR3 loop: CSVITGDQETQYF. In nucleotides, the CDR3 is TGCAGCGTGATAACAGGGGACCAAGAGACCCAGTACTTC.

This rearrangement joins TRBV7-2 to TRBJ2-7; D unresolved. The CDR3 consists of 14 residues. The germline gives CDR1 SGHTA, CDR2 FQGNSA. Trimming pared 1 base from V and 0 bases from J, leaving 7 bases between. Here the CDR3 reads CASSLGLSSYEQYF. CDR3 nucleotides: TGTGCCAGCAGCTTAGGCCTGAGCTCCTACGAGCAGTACTTC.

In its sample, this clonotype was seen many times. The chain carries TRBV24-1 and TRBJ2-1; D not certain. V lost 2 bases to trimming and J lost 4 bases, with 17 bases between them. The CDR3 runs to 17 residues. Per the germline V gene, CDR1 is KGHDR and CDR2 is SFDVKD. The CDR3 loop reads CATSDWAGSLGYNEQFF. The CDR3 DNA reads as TGTGCCACCAGTGATTGGGCTGGATCCCTGGGGTACAATGAGCAGTTCTTC.

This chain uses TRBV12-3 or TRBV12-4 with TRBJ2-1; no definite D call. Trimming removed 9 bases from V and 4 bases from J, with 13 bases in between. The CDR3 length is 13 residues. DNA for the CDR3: TGTGCCAGTACGACCGGTTGGTACAATGAGCAGTTCTTC. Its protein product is CASTTGWYNEQFF.